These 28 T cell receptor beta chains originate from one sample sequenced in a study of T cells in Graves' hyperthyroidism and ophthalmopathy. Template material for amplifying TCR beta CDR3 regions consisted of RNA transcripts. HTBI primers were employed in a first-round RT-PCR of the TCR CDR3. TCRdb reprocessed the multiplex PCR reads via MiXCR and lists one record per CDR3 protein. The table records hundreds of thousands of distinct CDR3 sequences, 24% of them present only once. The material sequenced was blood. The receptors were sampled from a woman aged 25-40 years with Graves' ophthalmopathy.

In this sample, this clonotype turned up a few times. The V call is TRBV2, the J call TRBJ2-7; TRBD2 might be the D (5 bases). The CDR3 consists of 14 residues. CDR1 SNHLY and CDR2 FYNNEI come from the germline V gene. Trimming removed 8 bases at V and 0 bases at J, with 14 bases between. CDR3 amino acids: CASGLGLSSYEQYF. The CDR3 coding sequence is TGTGCCAGCGGGCTAGGACTTAGCTCCTACGAGCAGTACTTC.

The CDR3 DNA is TGTGCCAGCAGTGAATATAATCGGGGAGCAGAGACCCAGTACTTC. Its translation is CASSEYNRGAETQYF. The V and J genes are TRBV25-1 and TRBJ2-5; D might be TRBD2 (5 bases). The CDR3 is made up of 15 amino acids. Trimming shortened V by 0 bases and J by 4 bases, and 12 bases separated the two germline ends. The V gene's germline CDR1 is MGHDK and CDR2 SYGVNS.

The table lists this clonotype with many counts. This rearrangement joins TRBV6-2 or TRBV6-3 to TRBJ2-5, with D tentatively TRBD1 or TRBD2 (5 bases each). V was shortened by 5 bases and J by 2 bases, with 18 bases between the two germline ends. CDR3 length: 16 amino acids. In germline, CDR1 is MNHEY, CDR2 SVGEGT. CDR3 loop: CASSPTRDPWQETQYF. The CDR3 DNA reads TGTGCCAGCAGTCCAACCCGGGACCCATGGCAAGAGACCCAGTACTTC.

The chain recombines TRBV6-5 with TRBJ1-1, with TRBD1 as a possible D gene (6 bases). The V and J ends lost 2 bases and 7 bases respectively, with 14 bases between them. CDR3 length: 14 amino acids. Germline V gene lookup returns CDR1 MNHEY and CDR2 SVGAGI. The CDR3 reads CASSYRGYRNEAFF. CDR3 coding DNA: TGTGCCAGCAGTTACAGGGGGTACAGGAATGAAGCTTTCTTT.

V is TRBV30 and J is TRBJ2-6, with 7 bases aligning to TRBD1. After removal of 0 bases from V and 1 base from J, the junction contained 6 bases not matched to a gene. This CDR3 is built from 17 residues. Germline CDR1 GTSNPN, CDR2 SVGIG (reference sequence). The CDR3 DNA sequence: TGTGCCTGGAGTGTCCAAGGGGGCCCTTCTGGGGCCAACGTCCTGACTTTC. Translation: CAWSVQGGPSGANVLTF.

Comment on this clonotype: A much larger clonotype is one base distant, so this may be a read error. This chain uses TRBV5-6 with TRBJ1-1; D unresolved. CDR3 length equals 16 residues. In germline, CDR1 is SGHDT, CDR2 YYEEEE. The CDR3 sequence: CASSLGQIYVNTEACF. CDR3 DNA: TGTGCCAGCAGCTTGGGACAAATATACGTTAACACTGAAGCTTGCTTT.

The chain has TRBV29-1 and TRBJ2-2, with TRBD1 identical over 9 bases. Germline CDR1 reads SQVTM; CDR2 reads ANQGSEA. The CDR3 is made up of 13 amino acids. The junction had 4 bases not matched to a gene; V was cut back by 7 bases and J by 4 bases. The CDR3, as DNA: TGCAGCGCCGGGACAGGGTTCACCGGGGAGCTGTTTTTT. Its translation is CSAGTGFTGELFF.

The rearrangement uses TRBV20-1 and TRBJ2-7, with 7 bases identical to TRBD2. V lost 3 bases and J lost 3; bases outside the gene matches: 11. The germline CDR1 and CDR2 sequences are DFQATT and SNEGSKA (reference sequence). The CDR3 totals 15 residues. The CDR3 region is CSASQGEGHRYEQYF. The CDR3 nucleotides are TGCAGTGCTAGCCAAGGGGAGGGGCATCGCTACGAGCAGTACTTC.

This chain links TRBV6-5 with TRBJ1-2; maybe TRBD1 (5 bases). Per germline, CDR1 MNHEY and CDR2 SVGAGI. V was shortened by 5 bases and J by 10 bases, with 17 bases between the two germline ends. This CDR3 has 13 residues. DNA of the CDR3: TGTGCCAGCAGTCTACAAAAAGGGGTTTTCTACACCTTC. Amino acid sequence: CASSLQKGVFYTF.

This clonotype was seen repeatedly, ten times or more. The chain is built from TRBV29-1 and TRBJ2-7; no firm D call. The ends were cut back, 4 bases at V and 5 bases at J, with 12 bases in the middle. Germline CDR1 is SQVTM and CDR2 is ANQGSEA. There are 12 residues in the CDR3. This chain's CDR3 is CSVVYNSNEQYF. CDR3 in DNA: TGCAGCGTTGTTTACAACTCGAACGAGCAGTACTTC.

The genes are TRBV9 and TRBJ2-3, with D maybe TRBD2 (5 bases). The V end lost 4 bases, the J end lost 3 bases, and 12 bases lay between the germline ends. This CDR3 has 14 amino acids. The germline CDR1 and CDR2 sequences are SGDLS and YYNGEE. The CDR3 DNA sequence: TGTGCCAGCAGCTCCCCCGGACTGACAGATACGCAGTATTTT. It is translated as CASSSPGLTDTQYF.

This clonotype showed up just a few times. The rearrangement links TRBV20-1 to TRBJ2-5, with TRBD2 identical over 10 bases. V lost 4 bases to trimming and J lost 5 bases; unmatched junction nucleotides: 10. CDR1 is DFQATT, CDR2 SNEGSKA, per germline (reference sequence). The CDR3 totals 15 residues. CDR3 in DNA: TGCAGTGCTAAACTCAGCGGGAGGGCCGGGGAGACCCAGTACTTC. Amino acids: CSAKLSGRAGETQYF.

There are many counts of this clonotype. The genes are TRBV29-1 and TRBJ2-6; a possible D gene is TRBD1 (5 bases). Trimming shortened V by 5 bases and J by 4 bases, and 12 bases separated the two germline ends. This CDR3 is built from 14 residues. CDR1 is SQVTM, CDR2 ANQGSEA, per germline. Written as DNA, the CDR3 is TGCAGCGTTATTCTTGGGGCCGGGGCCAACGTCCTGACTTTC. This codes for CSVILGAGANVLTF. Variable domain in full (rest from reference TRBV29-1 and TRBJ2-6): SAVISQKPSRDICQRGTSLTIQCQVDSQVTMMFWYRQQPGQSLTLIATANQGSEATYESGFVIDKFPISRPNLTFSTLTVSNMSPEDSSIYLCSVILGAGANVLTFGAGSRLTVL.

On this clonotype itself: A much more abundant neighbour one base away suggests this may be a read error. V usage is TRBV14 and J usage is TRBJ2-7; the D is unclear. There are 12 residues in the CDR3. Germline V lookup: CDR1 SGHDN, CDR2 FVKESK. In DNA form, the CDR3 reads TGTTCCAGCAGCCAGGACGTATACGAGCAGTACTTC. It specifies CSSSQDVYEQYF.

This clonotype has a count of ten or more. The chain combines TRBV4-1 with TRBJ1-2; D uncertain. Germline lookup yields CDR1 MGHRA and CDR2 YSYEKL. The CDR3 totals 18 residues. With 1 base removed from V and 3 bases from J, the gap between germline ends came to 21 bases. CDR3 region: CASSQGTLGPTSYYGYTF. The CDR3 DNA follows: TGCGCCAGCAGCCAAGGCACCCTAGGCCCTACCTCCTACTATGGCTACACCTTC.

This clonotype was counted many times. The chain's CDR3 is CASSYPRGQLAETQYF. The CDR3 coding sequence is TGTGCCAGCAGTTACCCCCGAGGGCAGTTGGCGGAGACCCAGTACTTC. The chain joins TRBV6-5 to TRBJ2-5; D is possibly TRBD2 (5 bases). Trimming pared 2 bases from V and 5 bases from J, leaving 18 bases between. From germline, CDR1 is MNHEY and CDR2 SVGAGI. The CDR3 runs to 16 residues.

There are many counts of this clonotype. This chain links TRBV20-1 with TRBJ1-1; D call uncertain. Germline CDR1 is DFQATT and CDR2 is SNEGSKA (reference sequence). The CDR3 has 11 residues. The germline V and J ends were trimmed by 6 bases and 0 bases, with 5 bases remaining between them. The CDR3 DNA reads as TGCAGTGCCACCATGAACACTGAAGCTTTCTTT. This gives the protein CSATMNTEAFF.

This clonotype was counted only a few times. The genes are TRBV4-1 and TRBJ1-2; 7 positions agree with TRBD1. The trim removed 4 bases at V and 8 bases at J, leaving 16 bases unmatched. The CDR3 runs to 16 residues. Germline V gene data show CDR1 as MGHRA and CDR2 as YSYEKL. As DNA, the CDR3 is TGCGCCAGCAGCCCCGACGGGACAGATCTTTCCTACGGCTACACCTTC. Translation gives CASSPDGTDLSYGYTF.

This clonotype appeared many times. The CDR3 nucleotides read TGTGCCAGCAGCTTATGGGACCTTTCCATGGGCACTGAAGCTTTCTTT. This gives the protein CASSLWDLSMGTEAFF. The V call is TRBV7-2, the J call TRBJ1-1, with D perhaps TRBD1 (5 bases). The CDR3 runs 16 residues. The V gene's germline CDR1 is SGHTA and CDR2 FQGNSA. The V gene lost 2 bases and the J gene lost 4 bases, with 17 bases spanning the gap.

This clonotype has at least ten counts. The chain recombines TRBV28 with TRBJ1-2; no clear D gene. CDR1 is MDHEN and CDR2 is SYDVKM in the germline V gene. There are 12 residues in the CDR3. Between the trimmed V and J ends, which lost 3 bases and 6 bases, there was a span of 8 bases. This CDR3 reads CASSFSVDGYTF. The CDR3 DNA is TGTGCCAGCAGTTTTTCGGTGGATGGCTACACCTTC.

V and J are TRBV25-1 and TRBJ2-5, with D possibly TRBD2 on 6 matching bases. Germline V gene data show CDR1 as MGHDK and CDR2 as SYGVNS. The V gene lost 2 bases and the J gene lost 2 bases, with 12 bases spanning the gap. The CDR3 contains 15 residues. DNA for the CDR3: TGTGCCAGCAGTGAAGGGAGGACGTTTCAAGAGACCCAGTACTTC. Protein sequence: CASSEGRTFQETQYF.

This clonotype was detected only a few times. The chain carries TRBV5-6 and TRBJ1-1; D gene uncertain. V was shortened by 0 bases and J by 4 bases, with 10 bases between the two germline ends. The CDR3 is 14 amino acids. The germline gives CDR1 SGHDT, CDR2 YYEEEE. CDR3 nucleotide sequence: TGTGCCAGCAGCTTGGACTCAAGGCCCACTGAAGCTTTCTTT. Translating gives CASSLDSRPTEAFF.

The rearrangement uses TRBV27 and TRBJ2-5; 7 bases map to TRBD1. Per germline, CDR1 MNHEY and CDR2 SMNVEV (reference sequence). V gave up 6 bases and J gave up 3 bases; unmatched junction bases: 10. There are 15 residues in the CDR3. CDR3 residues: CASRRLGTEKETQYF. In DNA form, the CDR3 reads TGTGCCAGCAGGCGACTGGGGACAGAGAAAGAGACCCAGTACTTC.

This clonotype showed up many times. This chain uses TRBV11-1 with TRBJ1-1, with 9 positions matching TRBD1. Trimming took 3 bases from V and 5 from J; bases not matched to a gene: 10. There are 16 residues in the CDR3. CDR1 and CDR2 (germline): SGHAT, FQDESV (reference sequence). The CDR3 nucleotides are TGTGCCAGCAGCTTCGGGAGGGGACAGGGTAAAACTGAAGCTTTCTTT. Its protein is CASSFGRGQGKTEAFF.

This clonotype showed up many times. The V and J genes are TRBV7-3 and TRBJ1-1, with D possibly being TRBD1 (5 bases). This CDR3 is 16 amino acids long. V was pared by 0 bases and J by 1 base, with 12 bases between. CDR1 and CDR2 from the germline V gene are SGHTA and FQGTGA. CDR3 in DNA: TGTGCCAGCAGCTTAACTGGTGGGGCGGCGAACACTGAAGCTTTCTTT. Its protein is CASSLTGGAANTEAFF.

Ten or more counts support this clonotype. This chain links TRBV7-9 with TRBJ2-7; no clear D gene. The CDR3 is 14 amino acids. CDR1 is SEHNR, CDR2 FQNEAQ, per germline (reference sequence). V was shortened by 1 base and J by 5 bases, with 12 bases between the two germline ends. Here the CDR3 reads CASSLELSSHEQYF. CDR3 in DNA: TGTGCCAGCAGCTTAGAGTTGAGTTCCCACGAGCAGTACTTC.

This CDR3 is CASSLPRGLDYGYTF. CDR3 DNA sequence: TGTGCCAGCAGTTTACCCAGGGGGCTTGACTATGGCTACACCTTC. J is TRBJ1-2 and V is TRBV6-5, with 8 nucleotides matching TRBD1. The CDR3 has 15 residues. Germline CDR1 MNHEY, CDR2 SVGAGI. V was clipped by 4 bases and J by 3 bases; unmatched bases: 7.

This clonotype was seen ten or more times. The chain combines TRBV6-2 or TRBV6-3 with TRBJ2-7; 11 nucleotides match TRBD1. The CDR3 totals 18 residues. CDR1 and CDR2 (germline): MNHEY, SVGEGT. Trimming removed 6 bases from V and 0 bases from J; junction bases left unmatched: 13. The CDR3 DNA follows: TGTGCCAGCAGCTCCTATCCCGGGACAGGGGGTAGCTCCTACGAGCAGTACTTC. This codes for CASSSYPGTGGSSYEQYF.